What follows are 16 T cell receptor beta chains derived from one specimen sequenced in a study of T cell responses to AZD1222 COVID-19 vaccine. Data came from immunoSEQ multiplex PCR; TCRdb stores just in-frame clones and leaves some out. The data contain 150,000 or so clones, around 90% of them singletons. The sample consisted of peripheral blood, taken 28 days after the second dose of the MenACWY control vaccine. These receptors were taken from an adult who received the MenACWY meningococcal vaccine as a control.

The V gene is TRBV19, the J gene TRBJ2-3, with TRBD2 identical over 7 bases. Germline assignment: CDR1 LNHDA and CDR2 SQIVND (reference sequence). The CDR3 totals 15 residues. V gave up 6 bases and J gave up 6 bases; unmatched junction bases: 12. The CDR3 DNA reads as TGTGCCAGTAGCCGTCGAGCGGGGCAATGGGATACGCAGTATTTT. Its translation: CASSRRAGQWDTQYF.

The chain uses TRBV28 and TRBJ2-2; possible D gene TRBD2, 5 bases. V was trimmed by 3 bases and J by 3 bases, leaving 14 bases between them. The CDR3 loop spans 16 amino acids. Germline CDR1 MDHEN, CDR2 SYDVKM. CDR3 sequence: CASSFFSGKDTGELFF. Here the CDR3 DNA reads TGTGCCAGCAGTTTTTTTTCGGGGAAGGACACCGGGGAGCTGTTTTTT.

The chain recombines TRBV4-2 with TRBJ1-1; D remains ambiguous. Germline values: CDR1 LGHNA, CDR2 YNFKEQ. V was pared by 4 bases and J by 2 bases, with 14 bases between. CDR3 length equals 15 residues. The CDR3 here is CASSPTGWINTEAFF. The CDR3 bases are TGTGCCAGCAGCCCGACCGGCTGGATTAACACTGAAGCTTTCTTT.

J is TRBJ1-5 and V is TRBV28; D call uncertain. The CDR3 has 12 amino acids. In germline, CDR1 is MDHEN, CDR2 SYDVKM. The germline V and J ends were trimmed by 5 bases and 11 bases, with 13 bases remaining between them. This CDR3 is CASSQHVRTQHF. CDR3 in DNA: TGTGCCAGCAGTCAACACGTTCGAACCCAGCATTTT.

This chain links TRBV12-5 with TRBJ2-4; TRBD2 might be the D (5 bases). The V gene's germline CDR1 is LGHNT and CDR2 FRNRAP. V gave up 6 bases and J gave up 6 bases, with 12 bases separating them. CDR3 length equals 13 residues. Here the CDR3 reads CASGLGGGNIQYF. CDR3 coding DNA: TGTGCTAGTGGCCTCGGAGGAGGAAACATTCAGTACTTC.

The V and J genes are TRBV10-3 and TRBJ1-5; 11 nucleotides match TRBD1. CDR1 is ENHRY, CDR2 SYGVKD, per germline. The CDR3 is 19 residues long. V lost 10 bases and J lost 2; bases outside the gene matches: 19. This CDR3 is CATAREGDRGVRGNQPQHF. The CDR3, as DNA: TGTGCCACCGCCCGAGAGGGGGACAGGGGGGTAAGGGGCAATCAGCCCCAGCATTTT.

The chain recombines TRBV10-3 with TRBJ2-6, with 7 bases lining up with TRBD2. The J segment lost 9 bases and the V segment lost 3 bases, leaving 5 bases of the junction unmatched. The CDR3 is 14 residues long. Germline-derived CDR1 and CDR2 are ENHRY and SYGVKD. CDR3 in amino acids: CAISDLREGNVLTF. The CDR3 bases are TGTGCCATCAGTGATTTGAGGGAGGGCAACGTCCTGACTTTC.

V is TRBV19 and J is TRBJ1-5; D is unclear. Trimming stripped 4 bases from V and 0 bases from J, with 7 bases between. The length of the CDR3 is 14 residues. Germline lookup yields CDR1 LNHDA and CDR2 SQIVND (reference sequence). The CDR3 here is CASSRLNSNQPQHF. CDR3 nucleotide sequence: TGTGCCAGTAGTAGGCTTAATAGCAATCAGCCCCAGCATTTT. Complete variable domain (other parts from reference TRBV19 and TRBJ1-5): DGGITQSPKYLFRKEGQNVTLSCEQNLNHDAMYWYRQDPGQGLRLIYYSQIVNDFQKGDIAEGYSVSREKKESFPLTVTSAQKNPTAFYLCASSRLNSNQPQHFGDGTRLSIL.

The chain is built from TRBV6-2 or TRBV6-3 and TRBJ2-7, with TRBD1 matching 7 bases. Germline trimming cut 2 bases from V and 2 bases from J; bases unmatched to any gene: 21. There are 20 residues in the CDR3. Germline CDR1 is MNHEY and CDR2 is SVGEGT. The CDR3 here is CASSYPELRGLDSGPYEQYF. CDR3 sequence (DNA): TGTGCCAGCAGTTACCCCGAGCTGAGGGGGCTTGATTCGGGACCCTACGAGCAGTACTTC.

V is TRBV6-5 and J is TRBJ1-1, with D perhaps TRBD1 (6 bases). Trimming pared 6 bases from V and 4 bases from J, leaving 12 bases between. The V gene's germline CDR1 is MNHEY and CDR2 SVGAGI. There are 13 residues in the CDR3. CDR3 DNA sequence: TGTGCCAGCAGCGTCGTAGGGGGCACTGAAGCTTTCTTT. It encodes CASSVVGGTEAFF.

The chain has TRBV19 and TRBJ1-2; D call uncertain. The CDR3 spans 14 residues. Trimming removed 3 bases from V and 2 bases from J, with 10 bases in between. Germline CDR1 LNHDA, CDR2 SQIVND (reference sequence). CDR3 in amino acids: CASSIIGQNYGYTF. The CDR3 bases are TGTGCCAGTAGTATCATTGGTCAGAACTATGGCTACACCTTC.

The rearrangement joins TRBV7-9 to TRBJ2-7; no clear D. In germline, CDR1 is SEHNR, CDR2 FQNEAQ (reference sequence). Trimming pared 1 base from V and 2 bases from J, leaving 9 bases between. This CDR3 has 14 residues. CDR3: CASSLGTDPYEQYF. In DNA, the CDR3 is TGTGCCAGCAGCTTAGGGACGGATCCCTACGAGCAGTACTTC.

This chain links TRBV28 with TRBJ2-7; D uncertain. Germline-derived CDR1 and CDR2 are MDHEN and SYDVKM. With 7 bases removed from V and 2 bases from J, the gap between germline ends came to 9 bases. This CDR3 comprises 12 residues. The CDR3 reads CASTWRPYEQYF. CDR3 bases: TGTGCCAGCACCTGGAGACCCTACGAGCAGTACTTC. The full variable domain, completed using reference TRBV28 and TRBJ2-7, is DVKVTQSSRYLVKRTGEKVFLECVQDMDHENMFWYRQDPGLGLRLIYFSYDVKMKEKGDIPEGYSVSREKKERFSLILESASTNQTSMYLCASTWRPYEQYFGPGTRLTVT.

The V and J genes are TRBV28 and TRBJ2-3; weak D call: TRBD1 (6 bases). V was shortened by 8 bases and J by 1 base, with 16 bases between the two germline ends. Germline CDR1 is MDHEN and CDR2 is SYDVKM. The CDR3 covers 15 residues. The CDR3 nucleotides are TGTGCCAGCGGACTCCCAGGGGCGGGCACAGATACGCAGTATTTT. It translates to CASGLPGAGTDTQYF.

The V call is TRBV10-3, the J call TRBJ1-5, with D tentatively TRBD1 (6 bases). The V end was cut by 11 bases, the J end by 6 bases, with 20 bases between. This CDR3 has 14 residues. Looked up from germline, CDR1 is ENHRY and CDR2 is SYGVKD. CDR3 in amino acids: CAVRPGTRGQPQHF. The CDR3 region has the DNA TGTGCCGTACGACCCGGGACCAGGGGTCAGCCCCAGCATTTT.

CDR3 sequence reads: CASSLLEETQYF. CDR3 DNA sequence: TGTGCCAGCAGTTTACTTGAAGAGACCCAGTACTTC. V usage is TRBV28 and J usage is TRBJ2-5; D unclear. CDR1 is MDHEN, CDR2 SYDVKM, per germline. CDR3 size: 12 residues. The V and J ends lost 2 bases and 3 bases respectively, with 4 bases between them.